Below are 6 T cell receptor beta chains sequenced from a single sample in a study of CD8+ T cells in alopecia areata. Reverse transcription of extracted RNA yielded cDNA, which provided the sequencing template. Measured with immunoSEQ multiplex PCR; TCRdb has only the in-frame clones, and not every one. The table lists fewer than 250,000 clones, about three fifths of them singletons. The sample was CD4+ T cells sorted from blood, taken at week 0. These receptors came from a human donor with alopecia areata.

This clone was found a few times. The genes are TRBV28 and TRBJ2-5; the match to TRBD2 covers 8 bases. This CDR3 has 14 residues. With V trimmed by 9 bases and J by 4 bases, 10 bases remained unmatched. The germline CDR1 and CDR2 sequences are MDHEN and SYDVKM. CDR3 bases: TGTGCCAGTCACATAGCGGGATCGGGAGAGACCCAGTACTTC. Protein sequence: CASHIAGSGETQYF.

V gene TRBV7-9 combines with J gene TRBJ2-1; D remains unclear. Germline assignment: CDR1 SEHNR and CDR2 FQNEAQ (reference sequence). This CDR3 is 12 amino acids long. Trimming removed 4 bases from V and 8 bases from J, with 9 bases in between. This chain's CDR3 is CASSSGYHEQFF. In DNA, the CDR3 is TGTGCCAGCAGCTCCGGTTATCATGAGCAGTTCTTC.

The rearrangement links TRBV9 to TRBJ1-2; 9 bases are a match to TRBD1. Germline-derived CDR1 and CDR2 are SGDLS and YYNGEE. The ends lost 0 bases at V and 6 bases at J; junction bases unmatched: 6. The CDR3 has 15 residues. CDR3 in DNA: TGTGCCAGCAGCGTAGGTATAGGGACAGGGCATGGCTACACCTTC. This encodes CASSVGIGTGHGYTF.

The rearrangement links TRBV5-1 to TRBJ2-3; D possibly corresponds to TRBD2 (5 bases). CDR1 and CDR2 from the germline V gene are SGHRS and YFSETQ. Trimming cost V 0 bases and J 4 bases, with 9 bases left between them. CDR3 length: 14 amino acids. The CDR3 sequence is CASSLDGVADTQYF. Here the CDR3 DNA reads TGCGCCAGCAGCTTGGACGGGGTCGCAGATACGCAGTATTTT. The variable domain in full, completed from reference TRBV5-1 and TRBJ2-3, reads KAGVTQTPRYLIKTRGQQVTLSCSPISGHRSVSWYQQTPGQGLQFLFEYFSETQRNKGNFPGRFSGRQFSNSRSEMNVSTLELGDSALYLCASSLDGVADTQYFGPGTRLTVL.

This clone was detected a few times. The chain is built from TRBV7-8 and TRBJ2-5; tentatively, D is TRBD2 (6 bases). The germline V gene has CDR1 SGHVS and CDR2 FQNEAQ. Trimming removed 4 bases from V and 3 bases from J, with 12 bases in between. This CDR3 has 14 residues. CDR3 DNA sequence: TGTGCCAGCAGCTCCGGACTACACAAAGAGACCCAGTACTTC. This encodes CASSSGLHKETQYF.

This sequence joins TRBV5-6 and TRBJ1-2; no clear D gene. This CDR3 is built from 15 residues. V was trimmed by 5 bases and J by 2 bases, leaving 16 bases between them. Per the germline V gene, CDR1 is SGHDT and CDR2 is YYEEEE. This CDR3 reads CASSSPDPLNYGYTF. The DNA of the CDR3 is TGTGCCAGCAGTTCGCCTGACCCGCTGAACTATGGCTACACCTTC.